Listed here are 30 T cell receptor beta chains from one sample, sequenced in a study of beta chain features in type 1 diabetes. Study-level results: Across all four CD4+ subsets, people with type 1 diabetes showed modestly shorter TCRB CDR3s.

The antigens of these receptors remain unknown. Isolated RNA was reverse transcribed in full, so expressed TCRB transcripts were sequenced. Assay: immunoSEQ multiplex PCR; the TCRdb copy retains only in-frame clones and omits some. The sample consists of about 660,000 clones, 11% to 15% of them appearing once. Input material: naive CD4+ T cells from blood. Receptors originate from a man aged 18-30 years with type 1 diabetes.

The rearrangement uses TRBV30 and TRBJ2-7, with a possible D match to TRBD1 (7 bases). CDR1 is GTSNPN, CDR2 SVGIG, per germline (reference sequence). The V and J ends lost 1 base and 5 bases respectively, with 21 bases between them. CDR3 length: 16 residues. The CDR3 sequence is CAWSGWRGLVQDEQYF. CDR3 bases: TGTGCCTGGAGTGGTTGGAGGGGGCTTGTTCAGGACGAGCAGTACTTC.

This clone turned up a few times. V gene TRBV7-3 combines with J gene TRBJ1-1; 7 nucleotides match TRBD1. V lost 6 bases to trimming and J lost 3 bases; unmatched junction nucleotides: 4. From germline, CDR1 is SGHTA and CDR2 FQGTGA. The CDR3 covers 13 residues. DNA of the CDR3: TGTGCCAGCAGGAGACAGGGCGACACTGAAGCTTTCTTT. Translation: CASRRQGDTEAFF. Filled out from reference TRBV7-3 and TRBJ1-1, the complete variable domain reads GAGVSQTPSNKVTEKGKYVELRCDPISGHTALYWYRQSLGQGPEFLIYFQGTGAADDSGLPNDRFFAVRPEGSVSTLKIQRTERGDSAVYLCASRRQGDTEAFFGQGTRLTVV.

This chain joins TRBV4-3 and TRBJ2-3; no definite D call. The V gene lost 2 bases and the J gene lost 4 bases, with 10 bases spanning the gap. Germline CDR1 is LGHNA and CDR2 is YSLEER. The CDR3 is made up of 14 amino acids. The CDR3 nucleotides are TGCGCCAGCAGCCAACTTGCCCGGTCAGATACGCAGTATTTT. This sequence encodes CASSQLARSDTQYF.

The CDR3 coding sequence is TGTGCCAGCAGCTTAGACAGGAACACCGGGGAGCTGTTTTTT. Its protein is CASSLDRNTGELFF. The V call is TRBV7-9, the J call TRBJ2-2; D gene unclear. This CDR3 is 14 amino acids long. The germline V gene encodes CDR1 SEHNR and CDR2 FQNEAQ (reference sequence). The V end was cut by 1 base, the J end by 1 base, with 4 bases between.

This clone was counted only a few times. The J gene is TRBJ2-3, the V gene TRBV7-8; D is ambiguous. The CDR3 extends over 12 amino acids. Per germline, CDR1 SGHVS and CDR2 FQNEAQ. Deletions cut 5 bases from V and 2 bases from J, with 5 bases between. The CDR3 nucleotides read TGTGCCAGCAGCCCCTTCACAGATACGCAGTATTTT. Translating gives CASSPFTDTQYF.

V gene TRBV2 combines with J gene TRBJ2-3; 9 bases are shared with TRBD2. The trim removed 6 bases at V and 3 bases at J, leaving 10 bases unmatched. CDR3 length equals 16 residues. Looked up from germline, CDR1 is SNHLY and CDR2 is FYNNEI. CDR3 sequence (DNA): TGTGCCAGCAGCTCTAACCCTAGCGGGGCGACAGATACGCAGTATTTT. This sequence encodes CASSSNPSGATDTQYF. The full variable domain, its missing parts supplied by reference TRBV2 and TRBJ2-3, is EPEVTQTPSHQVTQMGQEVILRCVPISNHLYFYWYRQILGQKVEFLVSFYNNEISEKSEIFDDQFSVERPDGSNFTLKIRSTKLEDSAMYFCASSSNPSGATDTQYFGPGTRLTVL.

CDR3 protein: CASSAPGQGADTEAFF. CDR3 bases: TGTGCCAGCAGCGCACCCGGACAGGGGGCTGACACTGAAGCTTTCTTT. The chain couples TRBV5-4 to TRBJ1-1; TRBD1 aligns across 11 bases. The V gene end was trimmed by 4 bases and the J gene end by 3 bases; junction bases not matched to a gene: 8. Germline lookup yields CDR1 SGHNT and CDR2 YYREEE (reference sequence). The CDR3 extends over 16 amino acids. Combining the CDR3 with reference TRBV5-4 and TRBJ1-1 gives the whole variable domain ETGVTQSPTHLIKTRGQQVTLRCSSQSGHNTVSWYQQALGQGPQFIFQYYREEENGRGNFPPRFSGLQFPNYSSELNVNALELDDSALYLCASSAPGQGADTEAFFGQGTRLTVV.

CDR3 nucleotides: TGTGCCAGCACACGGCTGAAGTCCTACGAGCAGTACTTC. It encodes CASTRLKSYEQYF. The J gene is TRBJ2-7, the V gene TRBV2; D ambiguous. CDR1 and CDR2 (germline): SNHLY, FYNNEI. Deletions cut 7 bases from V and 1 base from J, with 11 bases between. The CDR3 contains 13 residues.

CDR3 region: CASSLEGIPNNEQFF. The CDR3 DNA reads TGCGCCAGCAGCTTGGAGGGGATTCCGAACAATGAGCAGTTCTTC. The rearrangement joins TRBV5-1 to TRBJ2-1; D may be TRBD1 (5 bases). V gave up 0 bases and J gave up 5 bases, with 12 bases separating them. Germline V gives CDR1 SGHRS, CDR2 YFSETQ. CDR3 length equals 15 residues.

Concerning this clone: In this CDR3 the conserved last residue, phenylalanine or tryptophan, is missing, so a read error is likely. The rearrangement links TRBV7-7 to TRBJ2-7; D is possibly TRBD1 or TRBD2 (7 bases each). The CDR3 contains 16 residues. Germline CDR1 and CDR2: SSHAT and FNYEAQ (reference sequence). CDR3: CASSPGGAMAKYEQYL. CDR3 bases: TGTGCTAGCAGCCCAGGGGGGGCCATGGCTAAATACGAGCAGTACCTC.

The chain uses TRBV29-1 and TRBJ1-3, with a tentative D call TRBD1 (6 bases). The CDR3 length is 13 residues. V lost 5 bases, J lost 3 bases, and 11 bases lay in between. Looked up from germline, CDR1 is SQVTM and CDR2 is ANQGSEA. CDR3 sequence reads: CSVTRDIGNTIYF. CDR3 sequence (DNA): TGCAGCGTTACCCGGGACATTGGAAACACCATATATTTT.

This clone was seen a handful of times. Other nucleotide sequences from this sample produce the same CDR3. This chain links TRBV6-5 with TRBJ2-7; 10 bases agree with TRBD2. The trim removed 0 bases at V and 4 bases at J, leaving 3 bases unmatched. The CDR3 runs to 15 residues. Germline V gene sequence: CDR1 MNHEY, CDR2 SVGAGI. The CDR3 region has the DNA TGTGCCAGCAGTTACTCGACAGCGGGAGGGTACGAGCAGTACTTC. Protein sequence: CASSYSTAGGYEQYF.

There are a few counts of this clone. The chain links TRBV9 to TRBJ2-5, with 10 bases that match TRBD1. From germline, CDR1 is SGDLS and CDR2 YYNGEE. V shed 2 bases and J 3 bases; nucleotides not matched to a gene: 4. The CDR3 sequence is 15 residues long. CDR3 nucleotides: TGTGCCAGCAGCGTCGTCGGACAGGGGGAAGAGACCCAGTACTTC. Residues: CASSVVGQGEETQYF.

There are a few counts of this clone. This chain connects TRBV10-3 to TRBJ2-3, with D possibly TRBD1 on 6 matching bases. Per the germline V gene, CDR1 is ENHRY and CDR2 is SYGVKD. Trimming removed 11 bases at V and 4 bases at J, with 19 bases between. This CDR3 is built from 14 residues. This CDR3 reads CAAWDTPDSDTQYF. Written as DNA, the CDR3 is TGTGCCGCCTGGGACACTCCGGATTCAGATACGCAGTATTTT.

Concerning this clone: Other DNA sequences within the sample encode an identical CDR3. The rearrangement joins TRBV29-1 to TRBJ2-5; perhaps TRBD1 as D (5 bases). The germline CDR1 and CDR2 sequences are SQVTM and ANQGSEA. V gave up 5 bases and J gave up 1 base, with 11 bases separating them. There are 13 residues in the CDR3. CDR3 sequence: CSVLRGFQETQYF. The CDR3 DNA follows: TGCAGCGTTCTAAGGGGATTCCAAGAGACCCAGTACTTC.

This clone has only a few counts. V gene TRBV28 combines with J gene TRBJ2-7; 7 bases are shared with TRBD1. The germline gives CDR1 MDHEN, CDR2 SYDVKM. V lost 7 bases to trimming and J lost 3 bases; unmatched junction nucleotides: 6. The CDR3 contains 13 residues. The CDR3 sequence: CASTFRDSYEQYF. CDR3 nucleotides: TGTGCCAGCACGTTCAGGGACAGCTACGAGCAGTACTTC.

For this clone: Just one base apart from a much larger clone, this may be a read error. The gene calls are TRBV5-1 and TRBJ2-5; no clear D gene. The CDR3 runs 11 residues. V lost 4 bases, J lost 1 base, and 2 bases lay in between. From germline, CDR1 is SGHRS and CDR2 YFSETQ. The CDR3 reads CASSPQETQYF. The DNA for the CDR3 is TGCGCCAGCAGCCCCCAAGAGACCCAGTACTTC.

This clone was observed a few times. This chain uses TRBV2 with TRBJ1-1; D is ambiguous. CDR3 length equals 12 residues. Germline assignment: CDR1 SNHLY and CDR2 FYNNEI. V was pared by 5 bases and J by 8 bases, with 12 bases between. DNA for the CDR3: TGTGCCAGCAGTCCTGAAAGGATCGAAGCTTTCTTT. It encodes CASSPERIEAFF.

The chain combines TRBV15 with TRBJ2-1; weak D call: TRBD1 (5 bases). This CDR3 is built from 12 residues. From germline, CDR1 is LNHNV and CDR2 YYDKDF (reference sequence). Trimming stripped 1 base from V and 8 bases from J, with 6 bases between. The CDR3 reads CATSRARDEQFF. CDR3 DNA sequence: TGTGCCACCAGCAGAGCCAGGGATGAGCAGTTCTTC. Filled out from reference TRBV15 and TRBJ2-1, the complete variable domain reads DAMVIQNPRYQVTQFGKPVTLSCSQTLNHNVMYWYQQKSSQAPKLLFHYYDKDFNNEADTPDNFQSRRPNTSFCFLDIRSPGLGDTAMYLCATSRARDEQFFGPGTRLTVL.

The CDR3 DNA sequence: TGTGCCAGCAGTCCGGGGGTGGAATGGACCCAGTACTTC. Protein product: CASSPGVEWTQYF. The chain employs TRBV28 and TRBJ2-5, with TRBD2 as a possible D gene (6 bases). Trimming pared 5 bases from V and 7 bases from J, leaving 14 bases between. Germline V gene lookup returns CDR1 MDHEN and CDR2 SYDVKM. This CDR3 is 13 amino acids long.

V is TRBV30 and J is TRBJ2-1, with 8 bases matching TRBD1. Germline V CDR1 and CDR2: GTSNPN, SVGIG (reference sequence). With V trimmed by 3 bases and J by 6 bases, 7 bases remained unmatched. The CDR3 is made up of 14 amino acids. CDR3 DNA sequence: TGTGCCTGGAGCCTGGGACAGGTTGGCAATGAGCAGTTCTTC. It specifies CAWSLGQVGNEQFF. The full variable domain, with the rest looked up from reference TRBV30 and TRBJ2-1, is SQTIHQWPATLVQPVGSPLSLECTVEGTSNPNLYWYRQAAGRGLQLLFYSVGIGQISSEVPQNLSASRPQDRQFILSSKKLLLSDSGFYLCAWSLGQVGNEQFFGPGTRLTVL.

This clone has just a few counts. The chain joins TRBV9 to TRBJ2-6; D gene uncertain. V was shortened by 3 bases and J by 0 bases, with 13 bases between the two germline ends. The CDR3 extends over 17 amino acids. CDR1 SGDLS and CDR2 YYNGEE come from the germline V gene. This CDR3 reads CASSAVRLGSGANVLTF. CDR3 bases: TGTGCCAGCAGCGCAGTACGCCTGGGCTCTGGGGCCAACGTCCTGACTTTC.

This clone was detected only a few times. V and J are TRBV28 and TRBJ2-7; 10 positions match TRBD2. Germline CDR1 reads MDHEN; CDR2 reads SYDVKM. This CDR3 contains 16 residues. The V and J ends lost 1 base and 4 bases, in that order; junction bases with no gene match: 7. The CDR3 DNA is TGTGCCAGCAGTTTATCCCTCTCAGCGGGGGGGTACGAGCAGTACTTC. Protein product: CASSLSLSAGGYEQYF.

Regarding this clone: Other DNA sequences from this sample encode an identical CDR3 as well. The J gene is TRBJ2-3, the V gene TRBV9; no firm D call. V lost 0 bases to trimming and J lost 0 bases, with 11 bases between them. The length of the CDR3 is 16 residues. Germline CDR1 is SGDLS and CDR2 is YYNGEE. CDR3 DNA: TGTGCCAGCAGCGTAGCTGGGTTCCCCAGCACAGATACGCAGTATTTT. Translating gives CASSVAGFPSTDTQYF.

This clone has a handful of counts. This chain links TRBV5-4 with TRBJ2-1; TRBD2 might be the D (5 bases). The germline V gene has CDR1 SGHNT and CDR2 YYREEE (reference sequence). The CDR3 is 13 amino acids. Deletions cut 4 bases from V and 4 bases from J, with 9 bases between. Here the CDR3 DNA reads TGTGCCAGCAGCCCGGACTTTTACAATGAGCAGTTCTTC. This sequence encodes CASSPDFYNEQFF.

This clone was observed a few times. The chain links TRBV30 to TRBJ1-1, with a possible D match to TRBD1 (5 bases). The CDR3 length is 14 residues. V was shortened by 1 base and J by 1 base, with 10 bases between the two germline ends. Germline CDR1 reads GTSNPN; CDR2 reads SVGIG (reference sequence). The CDR3 reads CAWSAPGRNTEAFF. CDR3 nucleotides: TGTGCCTGGAGTGCCCCGGGACGGAACACTGAAGCTTTCTTT.

This clone was recorded a few times. The genes are TRBV5-1 and TRBJ2-2; TRBD2 matches 10 bases. This CDR3 comprises 15 residues. The junction had 5 bases not matched to a gene; V was cut back by 2 bases and J by 7 bases. The germline gives CDR1 SGHRS, CDR2 YFSETQ. CDR3 loop: CASSFLAGAVGELFF. DNA for the CDR3: TGCGCCAGCAGCTTCCTAGCGGGAGCCGTCGGGGAGCTGTTTTTT. The entire variable domain, with the rest obtained from reference TRBV5-1 and TRBJ2-2, is as follows: KAGVTQTPRYLIKTRGQQVTLSCSPISGHRSVSWYQQTPGQGLQFLFEYFSETQRNKGNFPGRFSGRQFSNSRSEMNVSTLELGDSALYLCASSFLAGAVGELFFGEGSRLTVL.

The chain couples TRBV18 to TRBJ2-7; D perhaps matches TRBD1 (5 bases). The CDR3 covers 16 residues. Germline V CDR1 and CDR2: KGHSH, LQKENI. Trimming removed 4 bases at V and 0 bases at J, with 16 bases between. CDR3 nucleotide sequence: TGTGCCAGCTCACGGTCAATGACAGCCATCTCCTACGAGCAGTACTTC. Translating gives CASSRSMTAISYEQYF.

J is TRBJ2-1 and V is TRBV7-2; TRBD1 might be the D (5 bases). Germline V gene sequence: CDR1 SGHTA, CDR2 FQGNSA. The CDR3 spans 14 residues. Between the trimmed V and J ends, which lost 1 base and 8 bases, there was a span of 12 bases. The CDR3 here is CASSLDRPSDEQFF. The CDR3 region has the DNA TGTGCCAGCAGCTTAGACAGGCCCTCGGATGAGCAGTTCTTC.

This clone has only a few counts. This sequence joins TRBV5-1 and TRBJ2-5; 9 positions agree with TRBD2. The CDR3 is 15 residues long. V dropped 3 bases and J dropped 5; count of bases not matched to a gene: 8. The germline V gene has CDR1 SGHRS and CDR2 YFSETQ. The DNA for the CDR3 is TGCGCCAGCAGCTCCGGGGTAGCGGGAGTGGAGACCCAGTACTTC. This encodes CASSSGVAGVETQYF.